The source of this T cell receptor beta chain is a study of T cells in Graves' hyperthyroidism and ophthalmopathy. Overall study context: Peripheral blood was taken when the disease was first diagnosed, before any treatment began. Study-level points and caveats: Researchers found most expanded thyroid clonotypes above 0.001 in blood as well.

With 5 bases removed from V and 5 bases from J, the gap between germline ends came to 13 bases. Germline V lookup: CDR1 DFQATT, CDR2 SNEGSKA (reference sequence). The CDR3 sequence is 14 residues long. Patients were excluded for uncontrolled infection, other autoimmune disease, pregnancy or lactation. Turning to this clonotype: Antigen: not known.

The TCR beta CDR3 regions underwent amplification using RNA transcripts as the source. RT-PCR in the first round (using the HTBI primer set) targeted the TCR CDR3. One entry per CDR3 protein, called by TCRdb with MiXCR from the multiplex PCR reads. The sample carries approximately 700,000 distinct CDR3 sequences, about a sixth recorded once. Sequencing was done on a sample of blood. This clonotype was obtained from a man aged 18 to 30 with Graves' hyperthyroidism. This chain uses TRBV20-1 with TRBJ2-6, with D perhaps matching TRBD1 or TRBD2 (6 bases each). For the CDR3, the DNA is TGCAGTGCTCATGGGGGCGGGAGGGCCAACGTCCTGACTTTC. Its protein is CSAHGGGRANVLTF.